Following are 16 T cell receptor beta chains from one sample sequenced in a study of T-cell reconstitution after alpha-beta-depleted transplantation in children. It was with unique molecular identifiers that the TCRbeta library was prepared. One entry per CDR3 protein results from TCRdb running MiXCR on the PCR reads. The profile shows 200,000 to 250,000 distinct CDR3 sequences, around 10% of them singletons. Sequenced material: PBMCs from the stem cell graft donor, taken from the stem cell graft. These receptors all come from a human donor who donated a stem cell graft to a child with acute lymphoblastic leukemia.

The chain joins TRBV5-1 to TRBJ1-3; D is unclear. CDR1 and CDR2 (germline): SGHRS, YFSETQ. The CDR3 covers 16 residues. The germline V and J ends were trimmed by 7 bases and 0 bases, with 17 bases remaining between them. CDR3 protein: CASGLIDRSSGNTIYF. As DNA, the CDR3 is TGCGCCAGCGGCCTAATAGACCGGTCCTCTGGAAACACCATATATTTT.

The sample holds many counts of this clonotype. The genes are TRBV20-1 and TRBJ1-2, with 10 bases matching TRBD1. Germline CDR1 reads DFQATT; CDR2 reads SNEGSKA (reference sequence). CDR3 length: 14 residues. Germline trimming cut 0 bases from V and 8 bases from J; bases unmatched to any gene: 6. For the CDR3, the DNA is TGCAGTGCTAGAGAAGGACAGGGGGTAGAGGGCTACACCTTC. Encoded protein: CSAREGQGVEGYTF.

This clonotype has a handful of counts. The chain joins TRBV20-1 to TRBJ1-2; D uncertain. This CDR3 is 11 amino acids long. V lost 3 bases and J 8 bases, leaving 10 bases between the germline ends. CDR1 DFQATT and CDR2 SNEGSKA come from the germline V gene (reference sequence). In DNA, the CDR3 is TGCAGTGCTAGTCTCGGGAACGGCTACACCTTC. Its protein is CSASLGNGYTF.

The chain recombines TRBV30 with TRBJ1-3, with 7 positions matching TRBD1. The V and J ends lost 1 base and 6 bases, in that order; junction bases with no gene match: 3. The CDR3 is made up of 13 amino acids. Germline V gene lookup returns CDR1 GTSNPN and CDR2 SVGIG (reference sequence). The CDR3 nucleotides are TGTGCCTGGAGTGGACAGGGTTTAAACACCATATATTTT. It encodes CAWSGQGLNTIYF. The full variable domain, in which reference TRBV30 and TRBJ1-3 provide the parts outside the CDR3, is SQTIHQWPATLVQPVGSPLSLECTVEGTSNPNLYWYRQAAGRGLQLLFYSVGIGQISSEVPQNLSASRPQDRQFILSSKKLLLSDSGFYLCAWSGQGLNTIYFGEGSWLTVV.

This chain joins TRBV5-1 and TRBJ2-3; weak D call: TRBD2 (6 bases). The length of the CDR3 is 12 residues. V was trimmed by 5 bases and J by 6 bases, leaving 10 bases between them. Germline loops: CDR1 SGHRS, CDR2 YFSETQ. The CDR3 spells CASRLAADTQYF. DNA of the CDR3: TGCGCCAGCAGACTAGCAGCTGATACGCAGTATTTT.

This clonotype was seen more than once but under ten times. The genes are TRBV12-3 or TRBV12-4 and TRBJ1-2; the D gene is possibly TRBD1 (6 bases). The CDR3 contains 14 residues. V lost 6 bases, J lost 4 bases, and 15 bases lay in between. The CDR3 region is CASSQTGTSYGYTF. CDR3 DNA: TGTGCCAGCAGCCAAACCGGGACATCCTATGGCTACACCTTC.

The chain has TRBV5-1 and TRBJ2-7, with 7 bases aligning to TRBD1. The CDR3 spans 17 residues. Germline trimming cut 4 bases from V and 1 base from J; bases unmatched to any gene: 14. Germline V gene sequence: CDR1 SGHRS, CDR2 YFSETQ. The CDR3 region is CASSPGQLSVASYEQYF. The CDR3 nucleotides read TGCGCCAGCAGCCCGGGACAGCTGAGCGTGGCGTCCTACGAGCAGTACTTC.

This clonotype was counted many times. The chain recombines TRBV9 with TRBJ2-1, with unresolved D. Looked up from germline, CDR1 is SGDLS and CDR2 is YYNGEE. The V and J ends lost 6 bases and 1 base respectively, with 14 bases between them. The CDR3 is 15 residues long. CDR3 sequence: CASTPDLGSYNEQFF. In DNA, the CDR3 is TGTGCCAGCACCCCTGACTTGGGGTCCTACAATGAGCAGTTCTTC.

This rearrangement joins TRBV25-1 to TRBJ1-2; D gene ambiguous. The CDR3 runs to 15 residues. The ends were cut back, 3 bases at V and 3 bases at J, with 14 bases in the middle. Germline V gives CDR1 MGHDK, CDR2 SYGVNS. CDR3 DNA sequence: TGTGCCAGCAGTGACCCCTCTCAAAGTGACTATGGCTACACCTTC. Amino acid sequence: CASSDPSQSDYGYTF.

This clonotype was detected many times. CDR3 protein: CASSPRGTGANTGELFF. DNA for the CDR3: TGTGCCAGCTCACCACGGGGGACAGGCGCGAACACCGGGGAGCTGTTTTTT. This chain joins TRBV18 and TRBJ2-2; 8 bases agree with TRBD1. V was clipped by 1 base and J by 0 bases; unmatched bases: 4. Germline CDR1 KGHSH, CDR2 LQKENI. This CDR3 contains 17 residues.

The chain is built from TRBV10-1 and TRBJ1-2; TRBD1 matches at 8 bases. The J segment lost 8 bases and the V segment lost 0 bases, leaving 17 bases of the junction unmatched. Looked up from germline, CDR1 is WNHNN and CDR2 is SYGVQD (reference sequence). The length of the CDR3 is 18 residues. CDR3 residues: CASSESTLRDRGYRGYTF. CDR3 coding DNA: TGCGCCAGCAGTGAGTCGACTCTCCGTGACAGGGGTTACCGCGGCTACACCTTC.

This clonotype was counted many times. This rearrangement joins TRBV9 to TRBJ2-3; unclear D gene. Trimming cost V 0 bases and J 2 bases, with 10 bases left between them. Germline values: CDR1 SGDLS, CDR2 YYNGEE. This CDR3 region has 15 residues. This CDR3 is CASSVVERPTDTQYF. The CDR3 DNA follows: TGTGCCAGCAGCGTAGTCGAGAGACCCACAGATACGCAGTATTTT.

The rearrangement joins TRBV20-1 to TRBJ1-6, with 8 bases identical to TRBD1. Germline CDR1 reads DFQATT; CDR2 reads SNEGSKA (reference sequence). This CDR3 is 18 amino acids long. The trim removed 5 bases at V and 3 bases at J, leaving 15 bases unmatched. This chain's CDR3 is CSASTKLTGGIYNSPLHF. CDR3 nucleotides: TGCAGTGCTTCCACCAAATTAACAGGGGGGATCTATAATTCACCCCTCCACTTT.

This clonotype was found many times. The chain recombines TRBV6-4 with TRBJ2-6; D unresolved. Germline CDR1 MRHNA, CDR2 SNTAGT. The CDR3 is 16 residues long. Trimming stripped 7 bases from V and 0 bases from J, with 13 bases between. The CDR3 region is CASKGQVGSGANVLTF. In DNA form, the CDR3 reads TGTGCCAGCAAGGGTCAGGTGGGCTCTGGGGCCAACGTCCTGACTTTC.

This rearrangement joins TRBV5-1 to TRBJ2-5; D might be TRBD1 (5 bases). The CDR3 length is 13 residues. V dropped 0 bases and J dropped 10 bases, with 13 bases sitting between them. Germline CDR1 reads SGHRS; CDR2 reads YFSETQ. CDR3 nucleotide sequence: TGCGCCAGCAGCTTGGCTCCAGGGATCGACCAGTACTTC. Its protein product is CASSLAPGIDQYF.

As DNA, the CDR3 is TGTGCCAGCAGTCCATCCGGGACAGGGAGATACGAGCAGTACTTC. Residues: CASSPSGTGRYEQYF. The rearrangement uses TRBV25-1 and TRBJ2-7; 9 nucleotides align to TRBD1. Germline CDR1 reads MGHDK; CDR2 reads SYGVNS. The length of the CDR3 is 15 residues. V trimming: 5 bases; J trimming: 4 bases; junction bases outside the gene matches: 9.